Following are 22 T cell receptor beta chains from one sample sequenced in a study of blood T cell repertoires in COVID-19. This table comes from immunoSEQ multiplex PCR, and its TCRdb copy is limited to in-frame clones, with some not included. The data contain under 350,000 clones, 80% to 90% of them singletons. What was sequenced was peripheral blood. The receptors originated from a woman aged 50 to 65 who had recovered from COVID-19.

This chain connects TRBV3-1 (or the pseudogene TRBV3-2) to TRBJ1-2; TRBD1 matches 8 bases. This CDR3 comprises 14 residues. Trimming at V came to 3 bases and at J to 3 bases, leaving 3 bases not matched to a gene. Germline V gives CDR1 LGHDT, CDR2 YNNKEL (reference sequence). CDR3 nucleotide sequence: TGTGCCAGCAGCCAGATGACAGGGGACTATGGCTACACCTTC. It is translated as CASSQMTGDYGYTF.

The chain is built from TRBV11-2 and TRBJ2-7; D call uncertain. Germline lookup yields CDR1 SGHAT and CDR2 FQNNGV. V lost 6 bases to trimming and J lost 6 bases, with 9 bases between them. The CDR3 sequence is 11 residues long. CDR3 coding DNA: TGTGCCAGCAGTAGTTATACCGAGCAGTACTTC. It yields the protein CASSSYTEQYF.

This CDR3 is CASSQDLRSETQYF. DNA of the CDR3: TGCGCCAGCAGCCAAGACCTCAGGTCAGAGACCCAGTACTTC. V usage is TRBV4-3 and J usage is TRBJ2-5; D is ambiguous. The CDR3 runs 14 residues. The ends were cut back, 0 bases at V and 4 bases at J, with 9 bases in the middle. CDR1 is LGHNA and CDR2 is YSLEER in the germline V gene.

This clone was seen a single time. The CDR3 bases are TGTGCCAGCAGTTACGACTACCGCGCTAACTATGGCTACACCTTC. Its translation is CASSYDYRANYGYTF. The genes are TRBV27 and TRBJ1-2, with unresolved D. Trimming stripped 4 bases from V and 0 bases from J, with 12 bases between. The CDR3 covers 15 residues. Germline CDR1 MNHEY, CDR2 SMNVEV (reference sequence).

The V and J genes are TRBV4-3 and TRBJ1-2; 7 nucleotides line up with TRBD1. Germline lookup yields CDR1 LGHNA and CDR2 YSLEER. Losses at the gene ends were 1 base for V and 6 bases for J; bases not matched to a gene: 2. The CDR3 sequence is 13 residues long. The DNA for the CDR3 is TGCGCCAGCAGCCAAGTGGGACAGAATGGCTACACCTTC. As protein: CASSQVGQNGYTF.

The V call is TRBV6-5, the J call TRBJ2-2; 8 bases are a match to TRBD2. Trimming at V came to 7 bases and at J to 3 bases, leaving 7 bases not matched to a gene. CDR1 and CDR2 from the germline V gene are MNHEY and SVGAGI. CDR3 length: 15 residues. DNA of the CDR3: TGTGCCAGCAAACTTTTCGGGGGGGACACCGGGGAGCTGTTTTTT. Protein product: CASKLFGGDTGELFF.

This clone was detected a few times. The chain recombines TRBV2 with TRBJ1-5; D remains ambiguous. The ends were cut back, 7 bases at V and 3 bases at J, with 10 bases in the middle. The V gene's germline CDR1 is SNHLY and CDR2 FYNNEI. This CDR3 contains 13 residues. The CDR3 is CASMLDFNQPQHF. The CDR3 bases are TGTGCCAGCATGCTGGACTTCAATCAGCCCCAGCATTTT.

The chain combines TRBV28 with TRBJ2-1; D remains ambiguous. CDR1 is MDHEN, CDR2 SYDVKM, per germline. This CDR3 contains 11 residues. V dropped 3 bases and J dropped 12 bases, with 9 bases sitting between them. CDR3 coding DNA: TGTGCCAGCAGTTTTGGGCAAAGGCAGTTCTTC. It specifies CASSFGQRQFF.

This chain joins TRBV7-2 and TRBJ2-7, with 14 bases aligning to TRBD2. Germline trimming cut 3 bases from V and 6 bases from J; bases unmatched to any gene: 16. Looked up from germline, CDR1 is SGHTA and CDR2 is FQGNSA. The CDR3 is 19 amino acids. CDR3 DNA: TGTGCCAGCAGCTTTACGCGACTAGCGGGAGGGTATGGGGCTCGCGAGCAGTACTTC. Encoded protein: CASSFTRLAGGYGAREQYF.

The chain's CDR3 is CASSQVGSGGALIVYF. The CDR3 DNA is TGTGCCAGCAGCCAAGTCGGATCGGGGGGGGCCCTGATTGTGTACTTC. This sequence joins TRBV4-2 and TRBJ2-4, with 8 bases identical to TRBD2. The germline V gene has CDR1 LGHNA and CDR2 YNFKEQ. This CDR3 is 16 amino acids long. The ends lost 1 base at V and 15 bases at J; junction bases unmatched: 17.

This chain uses TRBV7-8 with TRBJ2-3; 9 nucleotides agree with TRBD2. Germline CDR1 and CDR2: SGHVS and FQNEAQ. V lost 2 bases and J lost 3; bases outside the gene matches: 6. The CDR3 contains 16 residues. The CDR3 region has the DNA TGTGCCAGCAGCTTAAGGCCTAGCGGGATTACAGATACGCAGTATTTT. Amino acid sequence: CASSLRPSGITDTQYF.

The genes are TRBV18 and TRBJ2-1, with 11 bases that match TRBD2. The trim removed 2 bases at V and 9 bases at J, leaving 6 bases unmatched. The CDR3 is 15 amino acids. CDR1 and CDR2 from the germline V gene are KGHSH and LQKENI. The DNA for the CDR3 is TGTGCCAGCTCACCAAACCTTCTAGCGGGAGGTGAGCAGTTCTTC. This translates into CASSPNLLAGGEQFF.

The chain combines TRBV27 with TRBJ2-3; 14 nucleotides align to TRBD2. CDR3 length: 14 residues. With V trimmed by 6 bases and J by 6 bases, 2 bases remained unmatched. Germline V gene lookup returns CDR1 MNHEY and CDR2 SMNVEV (reference sequence). The CDR3 loop reads CASSGLAGGDTQYF. In nucleotides, the CDR3 is TGTGCCAGCAGCGGACTAGCGGGGGGTGATACGCAGTATTTT.

Only a few counts were recorded for this clone. CDR3 sequence: CASSLGQGSPDTQYF. The CDR3 DNA is TGTGCCAGCAGCTTAGGACAGGGTTCCCCAGATACGCAGTATTTT. The chain links TRBV11-3 to TRBJ2-3; TRBD1 aligns across 7 bases. From germline, CDR1 is SGHNT and CDR2 YENEEA. This CDR3 comprises 15 residues. After removal of 1 base from V and 4 bases from J, the junction contained 5 bases not matched to a gene.

The V and J genes are TRBV18 and TRBJ2-1; 8 bases map to TRBD2. Germline V gives CDR1 KGHSH, CDR2 LQKENI. V gave up 3 bases and J gave up 5 bases; unmatched junction bases: 0. CDR3 length: 13 amino acids. As DNA, the CDR3 is TGTGCCAGCTCACCGCGGGGGGACAATGAGCAGTTCTTC. It encodes CASSPRGDNEQFF.

This chain connects TRBV18 to TRBJ2-2, with 9 bases aligning to TRBD1. V was clipped by 2 bases and J by 6 bases; unmatched bases: 10. The CDR3 is 17 amino acids. Germline assignment: CDR1 KGHSH and CDR2 LQKENI. The CDR3 DNA follows: TGTGCCAGCTCACCAATTACAGGGACAGGGATATCCGGGGAGCTGTTTTTT. Its translation is CASSPITGTGISGELFF.

The V call is TRBV5-4, the J call TRBJ2-3; TRBD2 matches at 14 bases. CDR3 length: 17 amino acids. Germline V gene sequence: CDR1 SGHNT, CDR2 YYREEE (reference sequence). With V trimmed by 0 bases and J by 6 bases, 6 bases remained unmatched. The DNA for the CDR3 is TGTGCCAGCAGCTTGGACCAGACTAGCGGGGGGGCGGATACGCAGTATTTT. Translating it yields CASSLDQTSGGADTQYF.

V and J are TRBV13 and TRBJ2-7; no clear D gene. The V end lost 0 bases, the J end lost 3 bases, and 6 bases lay between the germline ends. Germline lookup yields CDR1 PRHDT and CDR2 FYEKMQ (reference sequence). The CDR3 is 13 residues long. The CDR3 loop is CASSLGQFYEQYF. CDR3 DNA sequence: TGTGCCAGCAGCTTAGGACAGTTCTACGAGCAGTACTTC. Full variable domain (rest looked up from reference TRBV13 and TRBJ2-7): AAGVIQSPRHLIKEKRETATLKCYPIPRHDTVYWYQQGPGQDPQFLISFYEKMQSDKGSIPDRFSAQQFSDYHSELNMSSLELGDSALYFCASSLGQFYEQYFGPGTRLTVT.

The chain carries TRBV4-3 and TRBJ2-5; 7 nucleotides agree with TRBD2. The V gene's germline CDR1 is LGHNA and CDR2 YSLEER. V lost 0 bases and J lost 4; bases outside the gene matches: 2. This CDR3 has 14 residues. As DNA, the CDR3 is TGCGCCAGCAGCCAAGATGGGGAGGGAGAGACCCAGTACTTC. It specifies CASSQDGEGETQYF.

This chain uses TRBV5-1 with TRBJ1-5; perhaps TRBD1 as D (6 bases). V shed 4 bases and J shed 3 bases, with 11 bases lying between them. Germline V CDR1 and CDR2: SGHRS, YFSETQ. The CDR3 totals 14 residues. In nucleotides, the CDR3 is TGCGCCAGCAGCCTGACAGGCCCCAATCAGCCCCAGCATTTT. This translates into CASSLTGPNQPQHF.

This clone came up once. The rearrangement uses TRBV11-2 and TRBJ2-7; 11 nucleotides agree with TRBD1. Trimming cost V 1 base and J 6 bases; bases outside gene matches: 11. Germline loops: CDR1 SGHAT, CDR2 FQNNGV. The CDR3 covers 17 residues. This chain's CDR3 is CASSLAQNPGQGGEQYF. The DNA for the CDR3 is TGTGCCAGCAGCTTAGCCCAAAACCCGGGACAGGGGGGCGAGCAGTACTTC.

The chain links TRBV18 to TRBJ2-2; D perhaps matches TRBD2 (6 bases). This CDR3 has 15 amino acids. V was pared by 2 bases and J by 6 bases, with 13 bases between. CDR1 and CDR2 from the germline V gene are KGHSH and LQKENI. The CDR3 is CASSPGGIKAGELFF. CDR3 DNA sequence: TGTGCCAGCTCACCAGGCGGGATTAAGGCCGGGGAGCTGTTTTTT.